Each of the 4 T cell receptor beta chains below was sequenced from the same sample in a study of Ad26.COV2.S vaccination and SARS-CoV-2 variants (dated by TCRdb to the early 2020s). This sample's treatment or condition label indicates: about 20 received Ad26.COV2.S at low or high dose, single or two shots; roughly five received placebo; per-sample allocation not given. Repertoires of vaccine and placebo recipients were sequenced from samples collected on day 63 after the first injection. The library relied on the immunoSEQ multiplex PCR assay. TCRdb obtained this table from immuneACCESS and retained in-frame rearrangements with V and J assigned. These tables miss some clones; where compared with another copy, unresolved V genes account for less than half of the shortfall, and the remainder is unexplained. This sample comprises hundreds of thousands of clones, around 90% of them detected only once. The ten largest clones take up approximately 1.5% of the sample.

This sample comprised peripheral blood, obtained in a trial of Ad26.COV2.S vaccine versus placebo. These receptors were obtained from a person between 18 and 65 years old who received the Ad26.COV2.S COVID-19 vaccine or a placebo.

This chain joins TRBV30 and TRBJ1-5, with D unresolved. The CDR3 sequence is 13 residues long. Germline values: CDR1 GTSNPN, CDR2 SVGIG (reference sequence). V gave up 2 bases and J gave up 7 bases, with 12 bases separating them. The CDR3 loop is CAWSLRSGQPQHF. CDR3 DNA: TGTGCCTGGAGTTTAAGAAGTGGGCAGCCCCAGCATTTT.

The J gene is TRBJ2-2, the V gene TRBV11-3; D gene unclear. Germline V gene lookup returns CDR1 SGHNT and CDR2 YENEEA. The V and J ends lost 3 bases and 1 base respectively, with 6 bases between them. The CDR3 extends over 14 amino acids. CDR3 protein: CASSFSVNTGELFF. The DNA of the CDR3 is TGTGCCAGCAGCTTTTCGGTGAACACCGGGGAGCTGTTTTTT.

This chain uses TRBV11-2 with TRBJ1-2; D is possibly TRBD1 (5 bases). Germline CDR1 reads SGHAT; CDR2 reads FQNNGV. The CDR3 is 16 amino acids. The ends were cut back, 1 base at V and 4 bases at J, with 16 bases in the middle. The CDR3 DNA reads TGTGCCAGCAGCTTAGTAGGGGACGGAAGAATCTATGGCTACACCTTC. Its translation is CASSLVGDGRIYGYTF.

V usage is TRBV6-1 and J usage is TRBJ1-5; the match to TRBD1 covers 8 bases. V dropped 3 bases and J dropped 4; count of bases not matched to a gene: 8. The CDR3 loop spans 16 amino acids. CDR1 MNHNS and CDR2 SASEGT come from the germline V gene. In DNA, the CDR3 is TGTGCCAGCAGTGATGGACAGGGAGCCAGGAATCAGCCCCAGCATTTT. Its protein is CASSDGQGARNQPQHF.